The 29 T cell receptor beta chains presented below share a single source sample, sequenced in a study of blood T cells in healthy people across ages. For the second PCR, which ran for about 7 to 11 cycles, a sample-barcoded 5' primer and a J-beta primer mix were used. TCRdb fed the 5' RACE reads into MiXCR, producing one record per CDR3 protein. The sample includes about 580,000 distinct CDR3 sequences, 45% to 55% of them seen just once. The sequencing input was blood. Receptors were obtained from a man older than 75 in good health.

The rearrangement uses TRBV20-1 and TRBJ1-5; 10 nucleotides match TRBD1. With 5 bases clipped from V and 7 bases from J, the junction kept 8 bases outside the gene matches. CDR1 DFQATT and CDR2 SNEGSKA come from the germline V gene (reference sequence). The CDR3 runs to 14 residues. The CDR3 DNA follows: TGCAGTGCTTCACCCGGGACAGGGGAACAGCCCCAGCATTTT. Translating it yields CSASPGTGEQPQHF.

The rearrangement uses TRBV5-6 and TRBJ2-1; no clear D gene. Trimming took off 4 bases at V and 0 bases at J, with 14 bases between the two ends. The CDR3 sequence is 16 residues long. Germline V lookup: CDR1 SGHDT, CDR2 YYEEEE. The CDR3, as DNA: TGTGCCAGCAGCGCGTTCTACACCAGCTCCTACAATGAGCAGTTCTTC. Translation: CASSAFYTSSYNEQFF.

A few counts support this clonotype. The V and J genes are TRBV20-1 and TRBJ2-5, with 11 nucleotides matching TRBD2. V gave up 3 bases and J gave up 2 bases; unmatched junction bases: 8. The germline CDR1 and CDR2 sequences are DFQATT and SNEGSKA (reference sequence). The CDR3 spans 16 residues. Here the CDR3 reads CSASGTSGIVQETQYF. CDR3 bases: TGCAGTGCTAGCGGGACTAGCGGAATCGTACAAGAGACCCAGTACTTC.

This chain uses TRBV28 with TRBJ1-1; D not certain. Germline V gives CDR1 MDHEN, CDR2 SYDVKM. Between the trimmed V and J ends, which lost 6 bases and 0 bases, there was a span of 5 bases. This CDR3 has 12 amino acids. The DNA of the CDR3 is TGTGCCAGCAGGGCTCTGAACACTGAAGCTTTCTTT. It specifies CASRALNTEAFF.

The genes are TRBV12-3 or TRBV12-4 and TRBJ1-2; D call uncertain. V lost 7 bases to trimming and J lost 5 bases, with 14 bases between them. This CDR3 is 13 amino acids long. The CDR3 nucleotides are TGTGCCAGCAAAGAGGGCCCCCATTATGGCTACACCTTC. Translation: CASKEGPHYGYTF.

J is TRBJ2-5 and V is TRBV7-3, with 9 nucleotides matching TRBD2. CDR1 SGHTA and CDR2 FQGTGA come from the germline V gene. Germline trimming cut 8 bases from V and 8 bases from J; bases unmatched to any gene: 9. This CDR3 contains 13 residues. CDR3 DNA sequence: TGTGCCAGCTCAAGGAGCGGGGGGCCCACCCAGTACTTC. Translated: CASSRSGGPTQYF.

This clonotype was counted only a few times. This chain uses TRBV7-2 with TRBJ1-6; TRBD1 aligns across 7 bases. The CDR3 covers 14 residues. V trimming: 5 bases; J trimming: 8 bases; junction bases outside the gene matches: 6. Germline V gene sequence: CDR1 SGHTA, CDR2 FQGNSA. CDR3 coding DNA: TGTGCCAGCAGCGTCACACAGGGGCATTCACCCCTCCACTTT. Protein product: CASSVTQGHSPLHF.

The V and J genes are TRBV28 and TRBJ2-7, with D hard to call. The V and J ends lost 7 bases and 1 base respectively, with 11 bases between them. The germline V gene encodes CDR1 MDHEN and CDR2 SYDVKM. This CDR3 has 13 residues. The CDR3, as DNA: TGTGCCAGCACCTTCCTTGGGTCCTACGAGCAGTACTTC. Its protein is CASTFLGSYEQYF.

The chain is built from TRBV6-2 or TRBV6-3 and TRBJ1-6; D gene uncertain. The CDR3 has 18 amino acids. The germline CDR1 and CDR2 sequences are MNHEY and SVGEGT. V lost 0 bases, J lost 0 bases, and 12 bases lay in between. CDR3 sequence reads: CASSYSSDGSSYNSPLHF. The DNA of the CDR3 is TGTGCCAGCAGTTACTCCTCGGACGGGAGCTCCTATAATTCACCCCTCCACTTT.

CDR3: CATSDWAGLKNIQYF. Here the CDR3 DNA reads TGTGCCACCAGTGATTGGGCAGGGCTGAAAAACATTCAGTACTTC. The chain carries TRBV24-1 and TRBJ2-4, with a tentative D call TRBD1 (5 bases). Trimming removed 2 bases at V and 4 bases at J, with 11 bases between. Germline CDR1 is KGHDR and CDR2 is SFDVKD. This CDR3 is built from 15 residues.

This chain joins TRBV18 and TRBJ2-5; D remains ambiguous. V dropped 5 bases and J dropped 2 bases, with 12 bases sitting between them. CDR1 KGHSH and CDR2 LQKENI come from the germline V gene. This CDR3 comprises 14 residues. This CDR3 reads CASSSHPDQETQYF. The CDR3 nucleotides are TGTGCCAGCTCATCTCACCCTGATCAAGAGACCCAGTACTTC.

A few counts support this clonotype. The rearrangement joins TRBV20-1 to TRBJ1-2, with D possibly being TRBD1 (5 bases). Germline V gene sequence: CDR1 DFQATT, CDR2 SNEGSKA (reference sequence). Between the trimmed V and J ends, which lost 5 bases and 2 bases, there was a span of 12 bases. CDR3 length: 13 amino acids. Here the CDR3 reads CSALLRTNYGYTF. CDR3 DNA: TGCAGTGCTCTCCTGAGGACAAACTATGGCTACACCTTC.

The J gene is TRBJ2-5, the V gene TRBV6-2 or TRBV6-3, with a weak D call TRBD2 (7 bases). Trimming cost V 2 bases and J 11 bases, with 24 bases left between them. The CDR3 sequence is 16 residues long. Germline values: CDR1 MNHEY, CDR2 SVGEGT. The CDR3 region is CASSYGGGGYQNEQYF. CDR3 nucleotide sequence: TGTGCCAGCAGTTACGGCGGCGGGGGCTACCAGAATGAGCAGTACTTC.

This chain uses TRBV15 with TRBJ2-2; no clear D gene. CDR1 is LNHNV and CDR2 is YYDKDF in the germline V gene (reference sequence). Deletions cut 0 bases from V and 3 bases from J, with 8 bases between. CDR3 length: 15 amino acids. CDR3: CATSRDRLHTGELFF. The CDR3 DNA sequence: TGTGCCACCAGCAGAGATCGTCTTCACACCGGGGAGCTGTTTTTT.

This clonotype was detected a few times. The chain carries TRBV28 and TRBJ2-7; TRBD2 agrees at 8 bases. CDR1 MDHEN and CDR2 SYDVKM come from the germline V gene. There are 16 residues in the CDR3. J was trimmed by 3 bases and V by 0 bases; bases with no gene match: 7. CDR3 protein: CASSLWAGGHNYEQYF. CDR3 DNA: TGTGCCAGCAGTTTATGGGCGGGAGGCCACAACTACGAGCAGTACTTC.

This clonotype was seen more than once but under ten times. The rearrangement joins TRBV28 to TRBJ1-2; TRBD1 is a possible D gene (5 bases). Trimming took off 7 bases at V and 4 bases at J, with 19 bases between the two ends. Germline V gives CDR1 MDHEN, CDR2 SYDVKM. The length of the CDR3 is 15 residues. The CDR3 is CASTTPPQGLYGYTF. For the CDR3, the DNA is TGTGCCAGCACTACCCCGCCCCAGGGCCTCTATGGCTACACCTTC.

V gene TRBV7-2 combines with J gene TRBJ1-2, with TRBD1 identical over 7 bases. This CDR3 spans 17 amino acids. Trimming removed 5 bases from V and 1 base from J; junction bases left unmatched: 13. CDR1 and CDR2 (germline): SGHTA, FQGNSA. This CDR3 reads CASSRGQLQEINYGYTF. The CDR3 region has the DNA TGTGCCAGCAGCCGGGGACAGCTACAAGAAATTAACTATGGCTACACCTTC.

The table lists this clonotype with a few counts. The chain couples TRBV6-5 to TRBJ1-1; weak D call: TRBD1 (5 bases). Trimming left V 5 bases short and J 3 bases short, with 10 bases between. This CDR3 spans 13 amino acids. Germline lookup yields CDR1 MNHEY and CDR2 SVGAGI. CDR3 region: CASSPREDTEAFF. The CDR3 bases are TGTGCCAGCAGTCCCAGGGAGGACACTGAAGCTTTCTTT.

The J gene is TRBJ1-1, the V gene TRBV9, with D tentatively TRBD1 (6 bases). This CDR3 comprises 17 residues. V was clipped by 3 bases and J by 1 base, with 19 bases between them. Germline V CDR1 and CDR2: SGDLS, YYNGEE. The DNA for the CDR3 is TGTGCCAGCAGCGCCCGCGCAGGGGTAGGGCGGAACACTGAAGCTTTCTTT. Protein product: CASSARAGVGRNTEAFF.

V gene TRBV20-1 combines with J gene TRBJ2-1, with 14 bases aligning to TRBD2. The V and J ends lost 2 bases and 9 bases, in that order; junction bases with no gene match: 9. There are 16 residues in the CDR3. From germline, CDR1 is DFQATT and CDR2 SNEGSKA (reference sequence). As DNA, the CDR3 is TGCAGTGCTAGACTGCCGGGACTAGCGGGAGTTCGTGAGCAGTTCTTC. It is translated as CSARLPGLAGVREQFF.

The chain links TRBV28 to TRBJ2-7; TRBD2 matches at 10 bases. The CDR3 contains 15 residues. Germline CDR1 is MDHEN and CDR2 is SYDVKM. Trimming removed 0 bases from V and 4 bases from J; junction bases left unmatched: 3. The CDR3 region is CASSLWTSGPYEQYF. The CDR3, as DNA: TGTGCCAGCAGTTTATGGACTAGCGGGCCGTACGAGCAGTACTTC.

This chain links TRBV20-1 with TRBJ1-4; TRBD1 might be the D (5 bases). CDR1 DFQATT and CDR2 SNEGSKA come from the germline V gene (reference sequence). The germline V and J ends were trimmed by 3 bases and 7 bases, with 9 bases remaining between them. The CDR3 has 12 residues. The CDR3 is CSASRVGEKLFF. For the CDR3, the DNA is TGCAGTGCTAGCAGGGTGGGTGAAAAACTGTTTTTT.

J is TRBJ1-5 and V is TRBV7-2; D is perhaps TRBD1 (6 bases). In germline, CDR1 is SGHTA, CDR2 FQGNSA. The CDR3 is made up of 15 amino acids. With 5 bases removed from V and 4 bases from J, the gap between germline ends came to 15 bases. The CDR3 is CASSPYSTGNQPQHF. DNA for the CDR3: TGTGCCAGCAGCCCATACTCTACAGGGAATCAGCCCCAGCATTTT.

At least ten counts were recorded for this clonotype. This rearrangement joins TRBV6-6 to TRBJ2-5, with a weak D call TRBD2 (6 bases). Germline values: CDR1 MNHNY, CDR2 SVGAGI (reference sequence). The CDR3 totals 15 residues. V was clipped by 0 bases and J by 5 bases, with 13 bases between them. The CDR3 bases are TGTGCCAGCAGTTACTCGGGGGGAGACGGCGAGACCCAGTACTTC. It translates to CASSYSGGDGETQYF.

The V call is TRBV5-1, the J call TRBJ2-7; 9 nucleotides match TRBD1. V lost 3 bases and J lost 6; bases outside the gene matches: 4. CDR3 length equals 13 residues. Germline V gene data show CDR1 as SGHRS and CDR2 as YFSETQ. In DNA, the CDR3 is TGCGCCAGCAGCTGGGGACAGGGACGCGAGCAGTACTTC. Encoded protein: CASSWGQGREQYF.

This clonotype has a handful of counts. The chain recombines TRBV27 with TRBJ2-7; weak D call: TRBD1 (6 bases). The CDR3 runs 15 residues. The germline gives CDR1 MNHEY, CDR2 SMNVEV (reference sequence). Trimming shortened V by 4 bases and J by 6 bases, and 19 bases separated the two germline ends. CDR3 sequence reads: CASSSAGVPIGEQYF. CDR3 DNA sequence: TGTGCCAGCAGTTCAGCAGGGGTGCCGATAGGCGAGCAGTACTTC.

Of note for this clonotype: Relative to the germline gene, one junction end is altered; a read error may explain this. The chain is built from TRBV12-3 or TRBV12-4 and TRBJ2-7; possible D gene TRBD1, 7 bases. This CDR3 is built from 17 residues. This CDR3 is CANSFLSAGQRAYEQYF. Written as DNA, the CDR3 is TGTGCCAACAGTTTTTTAAGCGCGGGACAGAGGGCCTACGAGCAGTACTTC.

The CDR3 is CASRNSRQLNTEAFF. The CDR3 nucleotides are TGTGCCAGCAGAAATTCTCGTCAGTTGAACACTGAAGCTTTCTTT. This chain links TRBV25-1 with TRBJ1-1, with D uncertain. In germline, CDR1 is MGHDK, CDR2 SYGVNS. The CDR3 has 15 residues. Trimming pared 6 bases from V and 0 bases from J, leaving 14 bases between.

The chain joins TRBV5-1 to TRBJ2-7, with unresolved D. The better agreement between TRBJ2-5 and the DNA end casts doubt on the J call. Germline V lookup: CDR1 SGHRS, CDR2 YFSETQ. The CDR3 has 14 amino acids. The CDR3 loop is CASSLVEREETQYF. The CDR3 nucleotides are TGCGCCAGCAGCTTGGTGGAAAGAGAAGAGACCCAGTACTTC.